This T cell receptor (beta chain) was sequenced in a study of blood T cell repertoires in COVID-19. Overall study: Researchers got acute and convalescent COVID-19 samples from the United States, Italy and Spain. T cells, B-cell-depleted T cells, or PBMCs provided the cDNA or gDNA that served as material.

V trimming: 4 bases; J trimming: 4 bases; junction bases outside the gene matches: 11. The CDR3 sequence is 15 residues long. Germline V gives CDR1 SQVTM, CDR2 ANQGSEA. Using immunoSEQ multiplex PCR, the repertoire was profiled, and TCRdb retains in-frame clones only, with some absent. Of under 300,000 clones listed, around 80% are singletons. The sequenced sample consisted of peripheral blood. The sequence was obtained from a woman in her 40s with active or convalescent COVID-19. V and J are TRBV29-1 and TRBJ2-7, with 9 bases fitting TRBD1. As DNA, the CDR3 is TGCAGCGTTGTCGTAAGGACAGGGGACAGATACGAGCAGTACTTC. It translates to CSVVVRTGDRYEQYF.